The next 30 T cell receptor beta chains were all read from a single sample in a study of T cells in women clearing cervical HPV infection. Assay: immunoSEQ multiplex PCR; the TCRdb copy retains only in-frame clones and omits some. The sample's table shows roughly 36,000 clones. What was sequenced was blood buffy coat. These receptors originate from a woman between 18 and 70 years old with a cervical HPV16 infection that either progressed to CIN3+ or cleared (not recorded which).

About this clone itself: The read is 3 residues too short to cover the CDR3 end, so that end is filled in from the germline J gene. The chain uses TRBV11-3 and TRBJ2-7; 7 positions match TRBD1. Germline V lookup: CDR1 SGHNT, CDR2 YENEEA. The CDR3 loop spans 14 amino acids. The junction had 9 bases not matched to a gene; V was cut back by 4 bases and J by 6 bases. CDR3 in amino acids: CASSSGQRNAEQYF. CDR3 DNA, as far as it was read: TGTGCCAGCAGCTCGGGACAGAGAAATGCCGAG.

On this clone itself: With the read ending 3 residues before the CDR3 end, the germline J gene is used to fill in that end. Additional DNA sequences in this sample encode the identical CDR3. This chain uses TRBV20-1 with TRBJ2-7; 11 bases map to TRBD1. Per germline, CDR1 DFQATT and CDR2 SNEGSKA (reference sequence). Unmatched junction bases numbered 10, after V lost 4 bases and J lost 2 bases. CDR3 length: 16 residues. The part of the CDR3 DNA that was read is TGCAGTGCTACTAGAATCGGACAGGGGGCTGCCTACGAG. It encodes CSATRIGQGAAYE. The whole CDR3 sequence reads CSATRIGQGAAYEQYF.

About this clone itself: Read sequence stops 3 residues before the CDR3 end, and the germline J gene provides the missing end. The gene calls are TRBV6-2 or TRBV6-3 and TRBJ1-5; no clear D gene. Germline V gene lookup returns CDR1 MNHEY and CDR2 SVGEGT. This CDR3 has 17 residues. V was clipped by 5 bases and J by 2 bases, with 19 bases between them. The CDR3 bases that were read are TGTGCCAGCAGTCAACAGCCGTTCGAAAGACGCAATCAGCCC. Translating it yields CASSQQPFERRNQP. The entire CDR3 protein reads CASSQQPFERRNQPQHF.

On this clone: The missing CDR3 end, 3 residues past where the read stops, is filled in from the germline J gene. The chain employs TRBV29-1 and TRBJ2-6; the D is unclear. V gave up 4 bases and J gave up 0 bases, with 4 bases separating them. This CDR3 has 13 amino acids. The germline V gene has CDR1 SQVTM and CDR2 ANQGSEA. The chain's CDR3 is CSVGDSGANVLTF. The sequenced CDR3 bases are TGCAGCGTTGGCGACTCTGGGGCCAACGTC. Combining the CDR3 with reference TRBV29-1 and TRBJ2-6 gives the whole variable domain SAVISQKPSRDICQRGTSLTIQCQVDSQVTMMFWYRQQPGQSLTLIATANQGSEATYESGFVIDKFPISRPNLTFSTLTVSNMSPEDSSIYLCSVGDSGANVLTFGAGSRLTVL.

As for this clone: From the germline J gene comes the end of the CDR3, since the read stops 3 residues before it. The gene calls are TRBV9 and TRBJ2-5; 7 bases agree with TRBD2. The V segment lost 0 bases and the J segment 4 bases; nucleotides outside the gene matches: 6. There are 15 residues in the CDR3. CDR1 SGDLS and CDR2 YYNGEE come from the germline V gene. CDR3: CASSVDTSVGETQYF. CDR3 DNA, as far as it was read: TGTGCCAGCAGCGTAGATACTAGCGTTGGAGAGACC.

CDR3 sequence reads: CASSERFDSSYNSPLHF. The CDR3 bases that were read are TGTGCCAGCAGTGAAAGGTTCGACAGCTCCTATAATTCACCC. The gene calls are TRBV6-1 and TRBJ1-6, with a weak D call TRBD1 (5 bases). The read terminates 3 residues ahead of where the CDR3 ends, so the germline J gene completes it. The CDR3 sequence is 17 residues long. Germline assignment: CDR1 MNHNS and CDR2 SASEGT. The V and J ends lost 2 bases and 0 bases respectively, with 11 bases between them.

Details on this clone: The read ends 3 residues before the CDR3 terminus; that terminus is restored from the germline J gene. The chain links TRBV30 to TRBJ2-7; D possibly corresponds to TRBD2 (7 bases). CDR3 size: 13 residues. In germline, CDR1 is GTSNPN, CDR2 SVGIG (reference sequence). The germline V and J ends were trimmed by 7 bases and 6 bases, with 19 bases remaining between them. The DNA read from the CDR3 is TGTGCCTTTTCAGGCGGGGGCCTTAGCGAG. It translates to CAFSGGGLSE. The CDR3 as a whole reads CAFSGGGLSEQYF. The variable domain in full, with the rest retrieved from reference TRBV30 and TRBJ2-7, is SQTIHQWPATLVQPVGSPLSLECTVEGTSNPNLYWYRQAAGRGLQLLFYSVGIGQISSEVPQNLSASRPQDRQFILSSKKLLLSDSGFYLCAFSGGGLSEQYFGPGTRLTVT.

Partial CDR3 DNA: TGTGCCAGCAGCATCCGGGGTAGCAATCAGCCC. Translation gives CASSIRGSNQP. The entire CDR3 protein is CASSIRGSNQPQHF. The rearrangement uses TRBV7-9 and TRBJ1-5; D gene unclear. The CDR3 extends 3 residues past the end of the read, so its final part is completed from the germline J gene. V was cut by 5 bases and J by 0 bases, with 8 bases left in between. Germline V gene sequence: CDR1 SEHNR, CDR2 FQNEAQ (reference sequence). CDR3 length equals 14 residues.

A note on this clone: Read coverage stops 3 residues before the CDR3 terminus; the germline J gene supplies the remainder. V usage is TRBV19 and J usage is TRBJ2-6, with D possibly being TRBD1 (5 bases). CDR3 length: 14 amino acids. V was trimmed by 3 bases and J by 2 bases, leaving 5 bases between them. Germline assignment: CDR1 LNHDA and CDR2 SQIVND (reference sequence). Incomplete CDR3 DNA: TGTGCCAGTAGTATCAGGGCTGGGGCCAACGTC. Translated: CASSIRAGANV. The CDR3, in full, reads CASSIRAGANVLTF. The complete variable domain, with remaining parts taken from reference TRBV19 and TRBJ2-6, reads DGGITQSPKYLFRKEGQNVTLSCEQNLNHDAMYWYRQDPGQGLRLIYYSQIVNDFQKGDIAEGYSVSREKKESFPLTVTSAQKNPTAFYLCASSIRAGANVLTFGAGSRLTVL.

For this clone: The observed sequence ends 3 residues before the CDR3 terminus, with the missing tail filled in from the germline J gene. The chain has TRBV13 and TRBJ1-2; no clear D gene. The germline V gene encodes CDR1 PRHDT and CDR2 FYEKMQ (reference sequence). The CDR3 has 12 amino acids. V was clipped by 5 bases and J by 7 bases, with 11 bases between them. The CDR3 sequence is CASSLARGGYTF. The part of the CDR3 DNA that was read is TGTGCCAGCAGCCTGGCCCGGGGTGGC. Together with reference TRBV13 and TRBJ1-2, the CDR3 gives the full variable domain: AAGVIQSPRHLIKEKRETATLKCYPIPRHDTVYWYQQGPGQDPQFLISFYEKMQSDKGSIPDRFSAQQFSDYHSELNMSSLELGDSALYFCASSLARGGYTFGSGTRLTVV.

As concerns this clone: The CDR3 end lies 3 residues beyond the end of the read and is filled in from the germline J gene. The chain uses TRBV7-2 and TRBJ1-2; D not certain. In germline, CDR1 is SGHTA, CDR2 FQGNSA. The CDR3 totals 12 residues. CDR3 bases read: TGTGCCAGCAGACCCCATGCCGGGGAC. Translation: CASRPHAGD. The complete CDR3 reads CASRPHAGDYTF.

Incomplete CDR3 DNA: TGTGCCAGCAGTGAAGCGCTTCCCGGACAGGGCGTTGGAGCAGATACG. This gives the protein CASSEALPGQGVGADT. The entire CDR3 protein reads CASSEALPGQGVGADTQYF. This chain links TRBV2 with TRBJ2-3, with 8 bases fitting TRBD1. From the germline J gene comes the end of the CDR3, since the read stops 3 residues before it. This CDR3 comprises 19 residues. Germline CDR1 is SNHLY and CDR2 is FYNNEI. The trim removed 0 bases at V and 4 bases at J, leaving 15 bases unmatched. Combining the CDR3 with reference TRBV2 and TRBJ2-3 gives the whole variable domain EPEVTQTPSHQVTQMGQEVILRCVPISNHLYFYWYRQILGQKVEFLVSFYNNEISEKSEIFDDQFSVERPDGSNFTLKIRSTKLEDSAMYFCASSEALPGQGVGADTQYFGPGTRLTVL.

Note on this clone: The missing CDR3 end, 3 residues past where the read stops, is filled in from the germline J gene. This chain uses TRBV9 with TRBJ1-2; D not certain. The CDR3 extends over 12 amino acids. Germline V CDR1 and CDR2: SGDLS, YYNGEE. This CDR3 reads CASSASGKGYTF. The sequenced part of the CDR3 DNA is TGTGCCAGCAGCGCCTCGGGGAAGGGC.

Comments on this clone: Sequencing ends 3 residues short of the CDR3 end; the germline J gene provides the rest. V gene TRBV20-1 combines with J gene TRBJ2-1; TRBD2 aligns across 10 bases. Germline V gene data show CDR1 as DFQATT and CDR2 as SNEGSKA (reference sequence). V lost 4 bases to trimming and J lost 7 bases; unmatched junction nucleotides: 10. There are 15 residues in the CDR3. The sequenced CDR3 bases are TGCAGTGCTATAGCTCAAGCGGGAGGGCAAAATGAG. This encodes CSAIAQAGGQNE. The complete CDR3 sequence is CSAIAQAGGQNEQFF.

Notes on this clone: Read sequence stops 3 residues before the CDR3 end, and the germline J gene provides the missing end. The chain combines TRBV7-9 with TRBJ2-7, with 10 positions matching TRBD2. The CDR3 loop spans 15 amino acids. V trimming: 5 bases; J trimming: 5 bases; junction bases outside the gene matches: 9. Germline CDR1 SEHNR, CDR2 FQNEAQ (reference sequence). Partial CDR3 DNA: TGTGCCAGCAGCACAGGGGCTAGCGGGGGTAACGAG. It encodes CASSTGASGGNE. The whole CDR3 region reads CASSTGASGGNEQYF.

As to this clone: The read halts 3 residues ahead of the CDR3 end, with the missing end drawn from the germline J gene. The chain employs TRBV20-1 and TRBJ2-2; tentatively, D is TRBD2 (6 bases). The CDR3 consists of 13 residues. From germline, CDR1 is DFQATT and CDR2 SNEGSKA (reference sequence). Trimming left V 6 bases short and J 5 bases short, with 13 bases between. Partial CDR3 DNA: TGCAGTGCCGGGACTGAATCTACCGGGGAG. This codes for CSAGTESTGE. The CDR3, in full, reads CSAGTESTGELFF.

As regards this clone: The missing CDR3 end, 3 residues past where the read stops, is filled in from the germline J gene. The chain is built from TRBV20-1 and TRBJ1-3; no firm D call. The V and J ends lost 0 bases and 0 bases respectively, with 9 bases between them. Germline V gene data show CDR1 as DFQATT and CDR2 as SNEGSKA (reference sequence). This CDR3 has 15 residues. The CDR3 spells CSARDRRGSGNTIYF. The CDR3 bases that were read are TGCAGTGCTAGAGACAGACGGGGCTCTGGAAACACC.

Concerning this clone: The read ends 3 residues early relative to the CDR3; the germline J gene fills the gap. The chain is built from TRBV12-3 or TRBV12-4 and TRBJ2-7; perhaps TRBD2 as D (6 bases). The CDR3 consists of 14 residues. Trimming stripped 0 bases from V and 6 bases from J, with 12 bases between. CDR3 DNA, as far as it was read: TGTGCCAGCAGTTTAGCCCAAGAAGCGGGCGAG. Translated: CASSLAQEAGE. The CDR3, in full, reads CASSLAQEAGEQYF.

Concerning this clone itself: Sequencing ends 3 residues short of the CDR3 end; the germline J gene provides the rest. The rearrangement joins TRBV5-1 to TRBJ1-1; tentative D call: TRBD1 (6 bases). The CDR3 spans 16 residues. The germline gives CDR1 SGHRS, CDR2 YFSETQ. Trimming removed 0 bases from V and 5 bases from J, with 17 bases in between. CDR3 protein: CASSLAGAHRGTEAFF. The sequenced part of the CDR3 DNA is TGCGCCAGCAGCTTGGCAGGGGCCCATCGGGGTACTGAA.

Comments on this clone: Coverage ceases 3 residues before the CDR3 finishes, and the germline J gene fills in the end. This rearrangement joins TRBV7-2 to TRBJ1-2, with D hard to call. The germline CDR1 and CDR2 sequences are SGHTA and FQGNSA. This CDR3 is built from 14 residues. Incomplete CDR3 DNA: TGTGCCAGCAGCTTAGTCTCCACCGGGTACGAC. The encoded protein is CASSLVSTGYD. The entire CDR3 is CASSLVSTGYDYTF.

As for this clone: The CDR3 extends 3 residues past the end of the read, so its final part is completed from the germline J gene. J is TRBJ2-3 and V is TRBV4-1, with TRBD1 as a possible D gene (5 bases). V lost 3 bases to trimming and J lost 3 bases, with 10 bases between them. The V gene's germline CDR1 is MGHRA and CDR2 YSYEKL. The CDR3 has 14 amino acids. The CDR3 region is CASSQLGLTDTQYF. CDR3 DNA (partial): TGCGCCAGCAGCCAGTTGGGGCTAACAGATACG.

For this clone: The sequence runs out 3 residues before the end of the CDR3; the remainder is reconstructed from the germline J gene. This chain uses TRBV7-8 with TRBJ1-5; 10 positions agree with TRBD1. The CDR3 length is 16 residues. V lost 4 bases and J lost 5; bases outside the gene matches: 8. Per the germline V gene, CDR1 is SGHVS and CDR2 is FQNEAQ. CDR3 sequence reads: CASSSFGQGGYQPQHF. The CDR3 bases that were read are TGTGCCAGCAGCTCATTTGGACAGGGGGGATATCAGCCC.

As to this clone: Read data end 3 residues before the CDR3 end; the end is taken from the germline J gene. This rearrangement joins TRBV7-2 to TRBJ2-7, with 7 bases fitting TRBD1. Germline CDR1 and CDR2: SGHTA and FQGNSA. V was clipped by 7 bases and J by 4 bases; unmatched bases: 13. There are 15 residues in the CDR3. Partial CDR3 DNA: TGTGCCAGCAACAGGGGTCCGGGACGGGGATACGAG. As protein: CASNRGPGRGYE. The full-length CDR3 reads as CASNRGPGRGYEQYF. The whole variable domain, remainder taken from reference TRBV7-2 and TRBJ2-7, is GAGVSQSPSNKVTEKGKDVELRCDPISGHTALYWYRQSLGQGLEFLIYFQGNSAPDKSGLPSDRFSAERTGGSVSTLTIQRTQQEDSAVYLCASNRGPGRGYEQYFGPGTRLTVT.

Points on this clone: The sequence runs out 3 residues before the end of the CDR3; the remainder is reconstructed from the germline J gene. The chain recombines TRBV30 with TRBJ2-3, with 10 bases identical to TRBD1. Germline loops: CDR1 GTSNPN, CDR2 SVGIG (reference sequence). The V gene end was trimmed by 7 bases and the J gene end by 7 bases; junction bases not matched to a gene: 2. The CDR3 length is 11 residues. The CDR3 is CASDRGYTQYF. The covered CDR3 bases are TGTGCCTCGGACAGGGGGTATACG.

Turning to this clone: The read comes to an end 3 residues before the CDR3 does, leaving the germline J gene to fill in the end. The V gene is TRBV20-1, the J gene TRBJ2-1, with 13 nucleotides matching TRBD2. The CDR3 spans 15 residues. CDR1 and CDR2 (germline): DFQATT, SNEGSKA (reference sequence). Trimming at V came to 5 bases and at J to 7 bases, leaving 8 bases not matched to a gene. CDR3 bases read: TGCAGTGCTCCTACTAGCGGGGGGGCAGGTAATGAG. It is translated as CSAPTSGGAGNE. The full CDR3 sequence reads CSAPTSGGAGNEQFF.

With respect to this clone: The read is 3 residues too short to cover the CDR3 end, so that end is filled in from the germline J gene. The chain uses TRBV6-2 or TRBV6-3 and TRBJ1-1; 8 positions match TRBD1. The CDR3 covers 15 residues. The J segment lost 6 bases and the V segment lost 4 bases, leaving 10 bases of the junction unmatched. Germline V lookup: CDR1 MNHEY, CDR2 SVGEGT. The CDR3 loop is CASSSNGQGRSEAFF. The CDR3 bases that were read are TGTGCCAGCAGTTCGAATGGACAGGGACGGTCTGAA.

The DNA read from the CDR3 is TGCGCCAGCAGCCAGGAACCGAATTCACCC. Residues: CASSQEPNSP. The whole CDR3 protein reads CASSQEPNSPLHF. This chain joins TRBV5-1 and TRBJ1-6; D unclear. The read terminates 3 residues ahead of where the CDR3 ends, so the germline J gene completes it. V lost 4 bases and J 7 bases, leaving 9 bases between the germline ends. The CDR3 contains 13 residues. Germline V gene sequence: CDR1 SGHRS, CDR2 YFSETQ.

For this clone: The read comes to an end 3 residues before the CDR3 does, leaving the germline J gene to fill in the end. The rearrangement joins TRBV20-1 to TRBJ2-1, with 15 bases aligning to TRBD2. The CDR3 is 16 amino acids. V lost 5 bases, J lost 8 bases, and 10 bases stayed unmatched. Germline V gene data show CDR1 as DFQATT and CDR2 as SNEGSKA (reference sequence). CDR3 bases read: TGCAGTGCTTTCGATCGGACTAGCGGGGGGGCCGATGAG. Protein product: CSAFDRTSGGADE. In full, the CDR3 reads CSAFDRTSGGADEQFF.

To note about this clone: With the read ending 3 residues before the CDR3 end, the germline J gene is used to fill in that end. The chain uses TRBV2 and TRBJ2-3, with D hard to call. CDR3 length: 14 amino acids. In germline, CDR1 is SNHLY, CDR2 FYNNEI. The ends were cut back, 7 bases at V and 2 bases at J, with 13 bases in the middle. Partial CDR3 DNA: TGTGCCAGCATCGGTGGCGACATCACAGATACG. Its translation is CASIGGDITDT. The CDR3 reads in full as CASIGGDITDTQYF.

Remarks on this clone: From the germline J gene comes the end of the CDR3, since the read stops 3 residues before it. The rearrangement links TRBV5-6 to TRBJ2-7; the match to TRBD1 covers 9 bases. With V trimmed by 4 bases and J by 5 bases, 7 bases remained unmatched. CDR3 length: 14 residues. Germline CDR1 is SGHDT and CDR2 is YYEEEE. The CDR3 bases that were read are TGTGCCAGCAGCAGCCTGGGGACAGGGAACGAG. It yields the protein CASSSLGTGNE. The full CDR3 is CASSSLGTGNEQYF.